This passage covers 2 T cell receptor beta chains from one sample sequenced in a study of blood T cell repertoires in COVID-19. Clones were read by immunoSEQ multiplex PCR, and TCRdb kept only the in-frame ones, dropping some. The sample has some 320,000 clones, roughly nine tenths seen once. Input material: peripheral blood. These TCRs come from a woman in her 30s with COVID-19, enrolled during active disease.

The chain joins TRBV5-4 to TRBJ2-5; D not certain. The ends were cut back, 0 bases at V and 2 bases at J, with 5 bases in the middle. Germline V CDR1 and CDR2: SGHNT, YYREEE (reference sequence). The length of the CDR3 is 13 residues. The CDR3 protein is CASSLATQETQYF. CDR3 nucleotides: TGTGCCAGCAGCTTGGCCACACAAGAGACCCAGTACTTC.

This clone was seen a few times. The chain links TRBV19 to TRBJ1-3, with TRBD1 matching over 7 bases. This CDR3 is built from 17 residues. CDR1 and CDR2 (germline): LNHDA, SQIVND (reference sequence). Germline trimming cut 3 bases from V and 1 base from J; bases unmatched to any gene: 9. The CDR3 spells CASSIPPDRVSGNTIYF. CDR3 bases: TGTGCCAGTAGTATCCCACCCGACAGGGTTTCTGGAAACACCATATATTTT.